Following are 11 T cell receptor beta chains from one sample sequenced in a study of CD4 T cells in relation to SARS-CoV-2 and coronaviruses. Their antigen targets remain unknown. The protocol was immunoSEQ multiplex PCR, while the TCRdb copy is restricted to in-frame clones and leaves out a portion. The table lists 18,000 or so clones, approximately 70% of them singletons, with 21% in the top ten. Before the COVID-19 pandemic, during about 2010-2018, CD4+ T cells were taken from unexposed donors. CD4+ T cells were isolated from the cells after around eleven days of culture. Sequencing input: CD4+ T cells from PBMCs, cultured in vitro. These receptors originate from a human donor in good health.

J is TRBJ2-1 and V is TRBV7-2, with D possibly matching TRBD1 (6 bases). Germline V gene data show CDR1 as SGHTA and CDR2 as FQGNSA. The CDR3 covers 14 residues. Trimming pared 1 base from V and 8 bases from J, leaving 12 bases between. The CDR3 DNA follows: TGTGCCAGCAGCTTAGATCAGGGGCGGGATGAGCAGTTCTTC. It translates to CASSLDQGRDEQFF.

This clone occurred once. CDR3 bases: TGTGCCAGCAGCTTACCAGGGAGGGCCTACGAGCAGTACTTC. Encoded protein: CASSLPGRAYEQYF. The chain combines TRBV7-8 with TRBJ2-7; 7 nucleotides align to TRBD2. This CDR3 is built from 14 residues. The trim removed 2 bases at V and 2 bases at J, leaving 3 bases unmatched. Looked up from germline, CDR1 is SGHVS and CDR2 is FQNEAQ.

The chain couples TRBV12-5 to TRBJ2-3, with D unclear. Between the trimmed V and J ends, which lost 5 bases and 0 bases, there was a span of 15 bases. Germline V lookup: CDR1 LGHNT, CDR2 FRNRAP. The CDR3 covers 16 residues. The CDR3 bases are TGTGCTAGTGGTATTACTGGGCGTCTGAGCACAGATACGCAGTATTTT. Amino acids: CASGITGRLSTDTQYF.

A single count supports this clone. V usage is TRBV6-2 or TRBV6-3 and J usage is TRBJ2-1, with 11 bases aligning to TRBD2. Germline CDR1 and CDR2: MNHEY and SVGEGT. This CDR3 is built from 16 residues. J was trimmed by 2 bases and V by 2 bases; bases with no gene match: 2. The CDR3 spells CASSYAGLAAYNEQFF. In nucleotides, the CDR3 is TGTGCCAGCAGTTACGCGGGACTAGCGGCCTACAATGAGCAGTTCTTC.

V usage is TRBV7-9 and J usage is TRBJ2-1, with a tentative D call TRBD1 (5 bases). The germline V gene has CDR1 SEHNR and CDR2 FQNEAQ (reference sequence). CDR3 length: 17 residues. V was cut by 2 bases and J by 8 bases, with 22 bases left in between. The CDR3 here is CASSLTHRVLQGDEQFF. The CDR3 DNA reads TGTGCCAGCAGCTTAACTCACCGCGTCCTCCAGGGTGATGAGCAGTTCTTC. Looking up the rest from reference TRBV7-9 and TRBJ2-1 gives the full variable domain: DTGVSQNPRHKITKRGQNVTFRCDPISEHNRLYWYRQTLGQGPEFLTYFQNEAQLEKSRLLSDRFSAERPKGSFSTLEIQRTEQGDSAMYLCASSLTHRVLQGDEQFFGPGTRLTVL.

This sequence joins TRBV19 and TRBJ2-7; D unclear. Germline V gene lookup returns CDR1 LNHDA and CDR2 SQIVND (reference sequence). Trimming shortened V by 6 bases and J by 0 bases, and 12 bases separated the two germline ends. The CDR3 runs 14 residues. CDR3 DNA: TGTGCCAGTAGCGGGCGGATGAGCTCCTACGAGCAGTACTTC. The encoded protein is CASSGRMSSYEQYF.

This sequence joins TRBV7-2 and TRBJ2-7; D might be TRBD1 or TRBD2, each matching 7 bases. Germline V gene lookup returns CDR1 SGHTA and CDR2 FQGNSA. This CDR3 spans 17 amino acids. V dropped 5 bases and J dropped 3 bases, with 23 bases sitting between them. CDR3 sequence: CASSPQGGRAVDYEQYF. The CDR3 DNA is TGTGCCAGCAGCCCTCAGGGGGGGCGAGCGGTTGACTACGAGCAGTACTTC.

V gene TRBV6-5 combines with J gene TRBJ1-3; possibly TRBD1 for D (5 bases). The CDR3 covers 15 residues. Per the germline V gene, CDR1 is MNHEY and CDR2 is SVGAGI. V was clipped by 4 bases and J by 0 bases, with 10 bases between them. CDR3 in amino acids: CASSSGGDSGNTIYF. The CDR3 DNA follows: TGTGCCAGCAGTTCGGGAGGGGACTCTGGAAACACCATATATTTT.

V is TRBV27 and J is TRBJ1-1; no clear D gene. Trimming cost V 3 bases and J 2 bases, with 7 bases left between them. Germline V gene sequence: CDR1 MNHEY, CDR2 SMNVEV (reference sequence). The CDR3 has 13 amino acids. Written as DNA, the CDR3 is TGTGCCAGCAGTTTGGGCAGAAACACTGAAGCTTTCTTT. Translated: CASSLGRNTEAFF.

This clone was picked up one time. V gene TRBV12-3 or TRBV12-4 combines with J gene TRBJ2-1; no firm D call. V lost 3 bases and J 5 bases, leaving 8 bases between the germline ends. The CDR3 is 13 amino acids. The CDR3 coding sequence is TGTGCCAGCAGTTTTCATGTTAACAATGAGCAGTTCTTC. Its protein is CASSFHVNNEQFF.

The J gene is TRBJ1-2, the V gene TRBV4-3; TRBD1 is a possible D gene (5 bases). The CDR3 runs 13 residues. Germline-derived CDR1 and CDR2 are LGHNA and YSLEER. V lost 1 base, J lost 8 bases, and 11 bases lay in between. The CDR3 spells CASSQGKGLGYTF. The CDR3 DNA is TGCGCCAGCAGCCAAGGAAAGGGGTTGGGCTACACCTTC.